This T cell receptor beta chain was sequenced for a study of blood T cell repertoires in COVID-19. Study context: Acute and convalescent COVID-19 samples came from the United States, Italy and Spain. The cDNA or gDNA used as material had been derived from T cells, B-cell-depleted T cells, or PBMCs.

This clone was counted once. Methods used by the authors: Amplification with reference gene primers provided the estimates of nucleated cell counts. This table comes from immunoSEQ multiplex PCR, and its TCRdb copy is limited to in-frame clones, with some not included. From that table come the V and J calls and clone size; the DNA was used to work out D and trimming. Of about 30,000 clones listed, about 85% are singletons. The CDR3 covers 15 residues. J lost 4 bases, V lost 5 bases, and 3 bases had no gene match. The germline CDR1 and CDR2 sequences are MNHEY and SVGAGI. In Seattle, patients joined the study during active infection and were tracked longitudinally.

The TCR was taken from a man aged 65-85 years with COVID-19, enrolled during active disease. The V gene is TRBV6-5, the J gene TRBJ2-2; TRBD1 aligns across 11 bases. The sequencing input was peripheral blood. The DNA for the CDR3 is TGTGCCAGCAGTCCGGACAGGGGGCGCACCGGGGAGCTGTTTTTT. Translating it yields CASSPDRGRTGELFF.